The entry that follows covers one TCR beta chain sequence. Per the original methods: From reference gene primer amplification, estimates of nucleated cell counts were derived. This table comes from immunoSEQ multiplex PCR, and its TCRdb copy is limited to in-frame clones, with some not included. The D gene and trimming were derived from the DNA, and the V and J assignments and clone size from that table. Of roughly 51,000 clones in the sample, about 86% were seen once. J lost 8 bases, V lost 3 bases, and 9 bases had no gene match. Germline CDR1 SGHTS, CDR2 YDEGEE. This CDR3 comprises 15 residues. The sample comes from a study of blood T cell repertoires in COVID-19. As for the study in general: Samples of COVID-19 (acute and convalescent) were obtained from the United States, Italy and Spain. T cells, B-cell-depleted T cells, or PBMCs provided the cDNA or gDNA that served as material.

The TCR originated in a woman aged 80 or older with acute or convalescent COVID-19. The source material was peripheral blood. The chain couples TRBV5-8 to TRBJ1-4; the match to TRBD1 covers 8 bases. CDR3 region: CASSSRDRLGEKLFF. CDR3 coding DNA: TGTGCCAGCAGCTCCAGGGACAGGCTAGGAGAAAAACTGTTTTTT.